These 13 T cell receptor beta chains originate from one sample sequenced in a study of memory CD4+ T cells and cytomegalovirus serostatus. Single viable CD3+CD4+CD8-CD45RO+ cells were sorted as the memory CD4+ T cells. Generated by immunoSEQ multiplex PCR, the TCRdb table keeps only in-frame clones and is missing some. The table lists some 54,000 clones, about four fifths of them singletons. The specimen sequenced was memory CD4+ T cells from blood. The receptors shown here come from an adult in good health and CMV-seropositive.

The genes are TRBV12-5 and TRBJ2-1, with D possibly TRBD2 on 5 matching bases. The length of the CDR3 is 14 residues. Germline CDR1 and CDR2: LGHNT and FRNRAP. Trimming pared 6 bases from V and 6 bases from J, leaving 15 bases between. The CDR3 DNA is TGTGCTAGTGGGGTGGAATTTCGGGGCAATGAGCAGTTCTTC. It is translated as CASGVEFRGNEQFF. Full variable domain (remainder filled in from reference TRBV12-5 and TRBJ2-1): DARVTQTPRHKVTEMGQEVTMRCQPILGHNTVFWYRQTMMQGLELLAYFRNRAPLDDSGMPKDRFSAEMPDATLATLKIQPSEPRDSAVYFCASGVEFRGNEQFFGPGTRLTVL.

A note on this clone: One end of the junction varies from germline; a read error may be responsible. The chain joins TRBV6-5 to TRBJ1-3, with D perhaps TRBD1 (5 bases). Germline CDR1 reads MNHEY; CDR2 reads SVGAGI. There are 13 residues in the CDR3. CDR3 in amino acids: CASSIPGALGPDF. The CDR3 coding sequence is TGTGCCAGCAGCATCCCCGGGGCCCTCGGGCCAGATTTT.

The chain combines TRBV30 with TRBJ2-1; D uncertain. CDR1 and CDR2 (germline): GTSNPN, SVGIG (reference sequence). V was clipped by 2 bases and J by 10 bases, with 9 bases between them. CDR3 length equals 11 residues. The CDR3 sequence: CAWSTALEQFF. The CDR3 nucleotides read TGTGCCTGGAGTACTGCTTTGGAGCAGTTCTTC.

V usage is TRBV9 and J usage is TRBJ2-3; 8 bases fit TRBD2. CDR1 SGDLS and CDR2 YYNGEE come from the germline V gene. The CDR3 sequence is 15 residues long. Unmatched junction bases numbered 5, after V lost 0 bases and J lost 5 bases. The chain's CDR3 is CASSVAGLAGDTQYF. The CDR3 nucleotides are TGTGCCAGCAGCGTAGCAGGGCTAGCGGGAGATACGCAGTATTTT. The complete variable domain, with remaining parts taken from reference TRBV9 and TRBJ2-3, reads DSGVTQTPKHLITATGQRVTLRCSPRSGDLSVYWYQQSLDQGLQFLIQYYNGEERAKGNILERFSAQQFPDLHSELNLSSLELGDSALYFCASSVAGLAGDTQYFGPGTRLTVL.

The chain uses TRBV4-2 and TRBJ1-2; D is perhaps TRBD1 (5 bases). V was cut by 5 bases and J by 4 bases, with 23 bases left in between. Germline values: CDR1 LGHNA, CDR2 YNFKEQ. The CDR3 runs 17 residues. CDR3 sequence: CASSDSSTKGAGYGYTF. As DNA, the CDR3 is TGTGCCAGCAGCGATTCCTCAACGAAAGGGGCGGGCTATGGCTACACCTTC.

This chain joins TRBV11-2 and TRBJ2-1; D possibly matches TRBD1 or TRBD2 (5 bases each). The V and J ends lost 0 bases and 10 bases respectively, with 13 bases between them. The CDR3 loop spans 14 amino acids. CDR1 and CDR2 (germline): SGHAT, FQNNGV. CDR3 sequence reads: CASSLDTGRLEQFF. The CDR3 DNA follows: TGTGCCAGCAGCTTAGATACGGGACGGTTGGAGCAGTTCTTC.

This clone showed up just a few times. The V gene is TRBV29-1, the J gene TRBJ1-4; no definite D call. In germline, CDR1 is SQVTM, CDR2 ANQGSEA. V was cut by 5 bases and J by 8 bases, with 15 bases left in between. This CDR3 spans 13 amino acids. The CDR3 bases are TGCAGCGTTCGTGTCTATGGGTTCGAAAAACTGTTTTTT. The encoded protein is CSVRVYGFEKLFF.

A single count supports this clone. This rearrangement joins TRBV6-1 to TRBJ2-2, with TRBD2 matching over 8 bases. The junction had 8 bases not matched to a gene; V was cut back by 9 bases and J by 5 bases. CDR1 is MNHNS, CDR2 SASEGT, per germline. The CDR3 covers 14 residues. CDR3 coding DNA: TGTGCCAGTTTAGCGGGAAAGGCAACCGGGGAGCTGTTTTTT. It specifies CASLAGKATGELFF.

The rearrangement joins TRBV6-5 to TRBJ2-6; TRBD1 matches 8 bases. The CDR3 has 15 amino acids. V was pared by 6 bases and J by 2 bases, with 3 bases of the junction left unmatched. The germline V gene has CDR1 MNHEY and CDR2 SVGAGI. As DNA, the CDR3 is TGTGCCAGCAGCCTACAGGGGGCTGGGGCCAACGTCCTGACTTTC. It is translated as CASSLQGAGANVLTF.

V is TRBV7-8 and J is TRBJ1-5; D is ambiguous. Trimming took 1 base from V and 4 from J, leaving 5 bases between them. Germline V gene sequence: CDR1 SGHVS, CDR2 FQNEAQ. The CDR3 is 13 residues long. CDR3 sequence reads: CASSLDGNQPQHF. CDR3 in DNA: TGTGCCAGCAGCTTAGACGGAAATCAGCCCCAGCATTTT.

This clone is judged medium-sized. The rearrangement joins TRBV2 to TRBJ1-2; the D is unclear. The V end was cut by 6 bases, the J end by 7 bases, with 9 bases between. From germline, CDR1 is SNHLY and CDR2 FYNNEI. CDR3 length: 11 amino acids. CDR3 DNA sequence: TGTGCCAGCAGAAATACGGGTGGCTACACCTTC. Protein product: CASRNTGGYTF.

The chain uses TRBV5-6 and TRBJ2-7; 7 nucleotides agree with TRBD1. The length of the CDR3 is 17 residues. Trimming at V came to 4 bases and at J to 0 bases, leaving 13 bases not matched to a gene. Looked up from germline, CDR1 is SGHDT and CDR2 is YYEEEE. CDR3: CASSPTTTGISSYEQYF. CDR3 DNA: TGTGCCAGCAGCCCCACTACGACAGGGATTAGCTCCTACGAGCAGTACTTC.

CDR3 residues: CASSLARLADQETQYF. CDR3 coding DNA: TGTGCCAGCAGCTTAGCAAGACTAGCGGACCAAGAGACCCAGTACTTC. J is TRBJ2-5 and V is TRBV7-9; TRBD2 agrees at 9 bases. There are 16 residues in the CDR3. Germline CDR1 is SEHNR and CDR2 is FQNEAQ (reference sequence). V gave up 0 bases and J gave up 0 bases; unmatched junction bases: 2.